Following are 20 T cell receptor beta chains from one sample sequenced in a study of beta chain features in type 1 diabetes. Expressed TCRB transcripts were sequenced after all isolated RNA was converted to cDNA. Sequencing used immunoSEQ multiplex PCR; TCRdb keeps in-frame clones, though not all of them. Of approximately 470,000 clones detected, about 30% appear once; the ten largest clones hold 0.05% to 0.065%. Input material: naive CD4+ T cells from blood. Receptors originate from a man aged 18 to 30 in good health.

In its sample, this clone was seen a few times. The chain recombines TRBV7-8 with TRBJ2-5; weak D call: TRBD1 (5 bases). The germline V and J ends were trimmed by 0 bases and 5 bases, with 10 bases remaining between them. The CDR3 length is 14 residues. Looked up from germline, CDR1 is SGHVS and CDR2 is FQNEAQ. DNA of the CDR3: TGTGCCAGCAGCTTAGCACTCAGGGTTGAGACCCAGTACTTC. Translating it yields CASSLALRVETQYF.

This clone was detected only a few times. The J gene is TRBJ1-1, the V gene TRBV30, with D hard to call. V shed 4 bases and J shed 3 bases, with 18 bases lying between them. The germline V gene has CDR1 GTSNPN and CDR2 SVGIG (reference sequence). The CDR3 has 15 residues. The CDR3 region has the DNA TGTGCCTGGACTACCACCTACCTGAGGGACACTGAAGCTTTCTTT. Residues: CAWTTTYLRDTEAFF.

V and J are TRBV18 and TRBJ2-1, with D perhaps TRBD1 (5 bases). This CDR3 spans 16 amino acids. The germline gives CDR1 KGHSH, CDR2 LQKENI. The germline V and J ends were trimmed by 3 bases and 0 bases, with 12 bases remaining between them. CDR3 protein: CASSPPQAISYNEQFF. In nucleotides, the CDR3 is TGTGCCAGCTCACCTCCACAGGCGATCTCCTACAATGAGCAGTTCTTC.

The CDR3, as DNA: TGTGCCAGCAGCATACCCGGACAGGGGATAGGCTACACCTTC. Translated, it gives CASSIPGQGIGYTF. The rearrangement links TRBV5-4 to TRBJ1-2, with 9 bases fitting TRBD1. This CDR3 has 14 residues. Germline loops: CDR1 SGHNT, CDR2 YYREEE (reference sequence). With 4 bases clipped from V and 8 bases from J, the junction kept 9 bases outside the gene matches.

The V call is TRBV19, the J call TRBJ2-7; 10 nucleotides line up with TRBD2. CDR1 is LNHDA and CDR2 is SQIVND in the germline V gene (reference sequence). The CDR3 totals 14 residues. The junction had 8 bases not matched to a gene; V was cut back by 9 bases and J by 3 bases. The CDR3 DNA sequence: TGTGCCAGCCGGAGAGGGACTAGCGACTACGAGCAGTACTTC. Translated: CASRRGTSDYEQYF.

This clone was observed a few times. This chain's CDR3 is CASSMGLGDTQYF. CDR3 sequence (DNA): TGTGCCAGCAGCATGGGACTTGGGGATACGCAGTATTTT. J is TRBJ2-3 and V is TRBV7-2, with a possible D match to TRBD2 (6 bases). Germline V gives CDR1 SGHTA, CDR2 FQGNSA. This CDR3 is 13 amino acids long. Trimming removed 5 bases at V and 6 bases at J, with 12 bases between.

This clone was observed a few times. V usage is TRBV5-6 and J usage is TRBJ1-5, with 7 bases matching TRBD1. Trimming at V came to 4 bases and at J to 0 bases, leaving 7 bases not matched to a gene. The germline CDR1 and CDR2 sequences are SGHDT and YYEEEE. CDR3 length: 16 amino acids. The CDR3 DNA follows: TGTGCCAGCAGCACATGGACAGGCTATAGCAATCAGCCCCAGCATTTT. It translates to CASSTWTGYSNQPQHF. The full variable domain, rest sourced from reference TRBV5-6 and TRBJ1-5, is DAGVTQSPTHLIKTRGQQVTLRCSPKSGHDTVSWYQQALGQGPQFIFQYYEEEERQRGNFPDRFSGHQFPNYSSELNVNALLLGDSALYLCASSTWTGYSNQPQHFGDGTRLSIL.

The V and J genes are TRBV27 and TRBJ2-5; D is unresolved. V lost 2 bases and J lost 5, with 3 bases in between. The CDR3 spans 11 residues. CDR1 and CDR2 (germline): MNHEY, SMNVEV (reference sequence). The CDR3 here is CASSLLETQYF. In nucleotides, the CDR3 is TGTGCCAGCAGTTTACTGGAGACCCAGTACTTC.

This clone was observed a few times. The V call is TRBV10-3, the J call TRBJ2-3; no clear D. CDR3 length: 14 residues. Deletions cut 1 base from V and 6 bases from J, with 11 bases between. Germline lookup yields CDR1 ENHRY and CDR2 SYGVKD. CDR3 region: CAISEFDSGDTQYF. The CDR3 region has the DNA TGTGCCATCAGTGAGTTTGACTCCGGGGATACGCAGTATTTT.

The V gene is TRBV28, the J gene TRBJ2-5; TRBD2 might be the D (6 bases). CDR3 size: 16 residues. Germline-derived CDR1 and CDR2 are MDHEN and SYDVKM. V lost 6 bases and J lost 2, with 19 bases in between. The CDR3 region is CASRPPRGLGQETQYF. The CDR3 nucleotides read TGTGCCAGCAGGCCTCCAAGGGGACTCGGGCAAGAGACCCAGTACTTC.

There are a few counts of this clone. The J gene is TRBJ2-5, the V gene TRBV29-1; 10 bases align to TRBD2. V lost 1 base and J lost 4; bases outside the gene matches: 0. There are 13 residues in the CDR3. Germline assignment: CDR1 SQVTM and CDR2 ANQGSEA. The CDR3 spells CSVEGTSGETQYF. CDR3 bases: TGCAGCGTTGAAGGGACTAGCGGAGAGACCCAGTACTTC.

This clone was seen more than once but under ten times. The chain couples TRBV30 to TRBJ2-2; unclear D gene. This CDR3 comprises 13 residues. CDR1 and CDR2 (germline): GTSNPN, SVGIG (reference sequence). V shed 4 bases and J shed 0 bases, with 6 bases lying between them. In nucleotides, the CDR3 is TGTGCCTGGACTGTAGCGAACACCGGGGAGCTGTTTTTT. Amino acids: CAWTVANTGELFF.

The sample holds a few counts of this clone. The V call is TRBV7-9, the J call TRBJ1-4; 9 positions match TRBD1. This CDR3 has 15 residues. The V gene end was trimmed by 4 bases and the J gene end by 8 bases; junction bases not matched to a gene: 8. Germline CDR1 and CDR2: SEHNR and FQNEAQ (reference sequence). CDR3 loop: CASSSYRGREEKLFF. Here the CDR3 DNA reads TGTGCCAGCAGCTCGTACAGGGGGCGAGAAGAAAAACTGTTTTTT.

This chain connects TRBV6-5 to TRBJ1-1, with 7 bases aligning to TRBD1. CDR3 size: 15 residues. Germline values: CDR1 MNHEY, CDR2 SVGAGI. The J segment lost 1 base and the V segment lost 6 bases, leaving 8 bases of the junction unmatched. CDR3 DNA sequence: TGTGCCAGCAGACCTCCGGGACAGAGGAACACTGAAGCTTTCTTT. Residues: CASRPPGQRNTEAFF.

This clone was recorded a few times. This chain uses TRBV29-1 with TRBJ2-5; 11 bases map to TRBD2. The germline CDR1 and CDR2 sequences are SQVTM and ANQGSEA. V was pared by 2 bases and J by 4 bases, with 6 bases of the junction left unmatched. This CDR3 is 15 amino acids long. The CDR3 reads CSVEIASGRSETQYF. In nucleotides, the CDR3 is TGCAGCGTTGAAATAGCTAGCGGGAGGTCAGAGACCCAGTACTTC.

This clone appeared a few times. The J gene is TRBJ1-2, the V gene TRBV2; unclear D gene. Germline CDR1 and CDR2: SNHLY and FYNNEI. The length of the CDR3 is 14 residues. The germline V and J ends were trimmed by 8 bases and 1 base, with 14 bases remaining between them. CDR3 protein: CASAPQTINYGYTF. For the CDR3, the DNA is TGTGCCAGCGCTCCACAGACGATTAACTATGGCTACACCTTC.

This clone turned up a few times. This rearrangement joins TRBV6-1 to TRBJ2-7, with D hard to call. The CDR3 loop spans 12 amino acids. The germline V and J ends were trimmed by 3 bases and 0 bases, with 3 bases remaining between them. Per germline, CDR1 MNHNS and CDR2 SASEGT. The CDR3 sequence: CASSDNSYEQYF. CDR3 DNA sequence: TGTGCCAGCAGTGATAACTCCTACGAGCAGTACTTC.

This clone was counted only a few times. This rearrangement joins TRBV9 to TRBJ2-7; 9 bases fit TRBD1. This CDR3 spans 15 amino acids. Germline V lookup: CDR1 SGDLS, CDR2 YYNGEE. V shed 4 bases, J shed 5 bases, and the junction held 10 bases outside the gene matches. CDR3 sequence (DNA): TGTGCCAGCAGCTTTACGGGACAGGGTTTCCACGAGCAGTACTTC. It yields the protein CASSFTGQGFHEQYF.

The chain employs TRBV21-1 and TRBJ2-1; the listed D gene, TRBD1, was not tested against the DNA. TRBV21-1 is annotated as a pseudogene. CDR3 size: 17 residues. The CDR3 here is CASSKKDDRGVNNEQFF. DNA of the CDR3: TGTGCCAGCAGCAAAAAAGACGACAGGGGGGTCAACAATGAGCAGTTCTTC.

This clone was observed a handful of times. The rearrangement uses TRBV7-9 and TRBJ2-1; 14 positions match TRBD2. The CDR3 contains 17 residues. Germline values: CDR1 SEHNR, CDR2 FQNEAQ (reference sequence). The ends lost 6 bases at V and 4 bases at J; junction bases unmatched: 8. The CDR3: CASRTGTSGSMYNEQFF. The CDR3 nucleotides are TGTGCCAGCAGAACCGGGACTAGCGGGAGTATGTACAATGAGCAGTTCTTC.